The 32 T cell receptor beta chains given below trace back to one sample, sequenced in a study of T cells in narcolepsy. Using immunoSEQ multiplex PCR, the repertoire was profiled, and TCRdb retains in-frame clones only, with some absent. Among about 30,000 clones listed, more than 70% were seen once. The sample was CD45RA- memory CD4+ T cells from PBMCs. The source of these receptors is a human donor with narcolepsy.

The chain joins TRBV13 to TRBJ1-5; D not certain. Germline values: CDR1 PRHDT, CDR2 FYEKMQ (reference sequence). The length of the CDR3 is 14 residues. Trimming pared 0 bases from V and 5 bases from J, leaving 8 bases between. The CDR3 DNA reads as TGTGCCAGCAGCTTAGGATACCGGGATCAGCCCCAGCATTTT. Translation gives CASSLGYRDQPQHF.

This clone has just a few counts. This rearrangement joins TRBV19 to TRBJ1-1, with 7 bases that match TRBD1. From germline, CDR1 is LNHDA and CDR2 SQIVND (reference sequence). CDR3 size: 14 residues. V lost 3 bases, J lost 5 bases, and 6 bases stayed unmatched. This CDR3 reads CASSIKDRRTEAFF. The CDR3 DNA is TGTGCCAGTAGTATTAAGGACAGGAGGACTGAAGCTTTCTTT.

CDR3 coding DNA: TGTGCCAGTAGTACTACTTCAACTCTTCCCTACGAGCAGTACTTC. Encoded protein: CASSTTSTLPYEQYF. The chain uses TRBV19 and TRBJ2-7, with D unresolved. V was shortened by 4 bases and J by 2 bases, with 15 bases between the two germline ends. The CDR3 extends over 15 amino acids. Germline lookup yields CDR1 LNHDA and CDR2 SQIVND (reference sequence).

This chain links TRBV6-1 with TRBJ2-5; D unresolved. V was cut by 4 bases and J by 2 bases, with 11 bases left in between. Germline V CDR1 and CDR2: MNHNS, SASEGT. This CDR3 has 14 amino acids. CDR3: CASSGSQFQETQYF. In DNA, the CDR3 is TGTGCCAGCAGTGGGTCTCAGTTTCAAGAGACCCAGTACTTC.

This clone occurred once. This chain links TRBV18 with TRBJ1-1; TRBD1 matches 7 bases. The CDR3 is 15 amino acids. The ends lost 3 bases at V and 2 bases at J; junction bases unmatched: 6. Germline V lookup: CDR1 KGHSH, CDR2 LQKENI. Written as DNA, the CDR3 is TGTGCCAGCTCACCTGGGACAGAGTTAAACACTGAAGCTTTCTTT. This gives the protein CASSPGTELNTEAFF.

The rearrangement uses TRBV6-5 and TRBJ2-5, with 8 nucleotides matching TRBD1. Judging by the DNA end, TRBJ2-7 fits better; the J call may be wrong. CDR1 is MNHEY, CDR2 SVGAGI, per germline. The CDR3 is 15 residues long. The chain's CDR3 is CASRPPGQVSYEQYF. CDR3 DNA: TGTGCCAGCAGGCCCCCGGGACAGGTCTCCTACGAGCAGTACTTC.

The rearrangement joins TRBV5-6 to TRBJ1-2, with D unclear. V was cut by 2 bases and J by 2 bases, with 13 bases left in between. CDR3 size: 15 residues. Germline loops: CDR1 SGHDT, CDR2 YYEEEE. CDR3 region: CASSFAGVGNYGYTF. The CDR3 DNA reads as TGTGCCAGCAGCTTCGCCGGGGTGGGGAACTATGGCTACACCTTC.

This clone is a singleton in its sample. This chain connects TRBV19 to TRBJ1-5; unclear D gene. The CDR3 has 14 residues. Germline V gives CDR1 LNHDA, CDR2 SQIVND (reference sequence). Trimming removed 2 bases at V and 2 bases at J, with 7 bases between. The CDR3 here is CASSIRSRNQPQHF. The CDR3 DNA is TGTGCCAGTAGTATACGGAGCCGCAATCAGCCCCAGCATTTT. The variable domain in full, with the rest retrieved from reference TRBV19 and TRBJ1-5, is DGGITQSPKYLFRKEGQNVTLSCEQNLNHDAMYWYRQDPGQGLRLIYYSQIVNDFQKGDIAEGYSVSREKKESFPLTVTSAQKNPTAFYLCASSIRSRNQPQHFGDGTRLSIL.

The V and J genes are TRBV11-3 and TRBJ2-2; perhaps TRBD2 as D (6 bases). This CDR3 is 17 amino acids long. Looked up from germline, CDR1 is SGHNT and CDR2 is YENEEA. Trimming took off 2 bases at V and 0 bases at J, with 13 bases between the two ends. The CDR3 nucleotides read TGTGCCAGCAGCTTAATCTCGGGACTCACGAACACCGGGGAGCTGTTTTTT. Translation: CASSLISGLTNTGELFF.

This clone showed up just once. The chain uses TRBV11-3 and TRBJ2-1; D is perhaps TRBD1 or TRBD2 (5 bases each). The germline V gene has CDR1 SGHNT and CDR2 YENEEA. V was cut by 5 bases and J by 0 bases, with 14 bases left in between. The CDR3 is made up of 16 amino acids. The CDR3 nucleotides are TGTGCCAGCAGCGCCACGGGGCGGAGCTCCTACAATGAGCAGTTCTTC. Protein: CASSATGRSSYNEQFF.

The chain combines TRBV19 with TRBJ1-1, with a tentative D call TRBD1 (5 bases). The CDR3 spans 15 residues. V lost 4 bases to trimming and J lost 2 bases, with 14 bases between them. CDR1 LNHDA and CDR2 SQIVND come from the germline V gene (reference sequence). The CDR3 DNA is TGTGCCAGTAGTACTTCGAGACAGCCCAACACTGAAGCTTTCTTT. Its protein product is CASSTSRQPNTEAFF.

The count of this clone is one. V is TRBV7-3 and J is TRBJ2-3; TRBD2 aligns across 7 bases. This CDR3 contains 13 residues. The V segment lost 8 bases and the J segment 2 bases; nucleotides outside the gene matches: 4. The V gene's germline CDR1 is SGHTA and CDR2 FQGTGA. In DNA form, the CDR3 reads TGTGCCAGCGGGGAGGGAAACACAGATACGCAGTATTTT. Residues: CASGEGNTDTQYF.

This chain links TRBV6-1 with TRBJ1-4, with 7 nucleotides matching TRBD1. The germline V gene encodes CDR1 MNHNS and CDR2 SASEGT. The V gene end was trimmed by 2 bases and the J gene end by 0 bases; junction bases not matched to a gene: 6. The CDR3 runs 17 residues. CDR3 bases: TGTGCCAGCAGTGAATCCAGGGGGTCGGCAACTAATGAAAAACTGTTTTTT. This gives the protein CASSESRGSATNEKLFF.

The chain employs TRBV6-1 and TRBJ1-2; 8 nucleotides match TRBD1. V shed 4 bases and J 7 bases; nucleotides not matched to a gene: 5. The CDR3 is 13 residues long. Germline V gene data show CDR1 as MNHNS and CDR2 as SASEGT. CDR3 in DNA: TGTGCCAGCAGTGGACAGGGGCTGTCTGGCTACACCTTC. This codes for CASSGQGLSGYTF.

The gene calls are TRBV19 and TRBJ1-5, with D possibly being TRBD1 (5 bases). The CDR3 totals 16 residues. V was cut by 0 bases and J by 6 bases, with 15 bases left in between. Germline V gene data show CDR1 as LNHDA and CDR2 as SQIVND (reference sequence). The CDR3 is CASSIDRGGVAQPQHF. Here the CDR3 DNA reads TGTGCCAGTAGTATAGATCGGGGAGGGGTGGCTCAGCCCCAGCATTTT.

The genes are TRBV4-1 and TRBJ2-3; D is unclear. Germline assignment: CDR1 MGHRA and CDR2 YSYEKL. The germline V and J ends were trimmed by 4 bases and 4 bases, with 15 bases remaining between them. The CDR3 runs to 15 residues. In DNA, the CDR3 is TGCGCCAGCAGCCTTGAAGGGCGGCAGCCAGATACGCAGTATTTT. Its translation: CASSLEGRQPDTQYF.

The V call is TRBV18, the J call TRBJ2-1; D ambiguous. Trimming pared 2 bases from V and 2 bases from J, leaving 10 bases between. Germline V gene data show CDR1 as KGHSH and CDR2 as LQKENI. The CDR3 has 15 residues. CDR3 sequence (DNA): TGTGCCAGCTCACCAAAAGAGCCGGCCTACAATGAGCAGTTCTTC. Its translation is CASSPKEPAYNEQFF.

The V call is TRBV19, the J call TRBJ2-7; D remains unclear. The DNA end favors TRBJ2-5, so the J call may be wrong. Germline V gene sequence: CDR1 LNHDA, CDR2 SQIVND (reference sequence). The CDR3 extends over 13 amino acids. This chain's CDR3 is CASSTRPGETQYF. In DNA form, the CDR3 reads TGTGCCAGTAGTACCCGCCCCGGGGAGACCCAGTACTTC.

The gene calls are TRBV18 and TRBJ1-2, with 7 bases fitting TRBD1. There are 13 residues in the CDR3. J lost 8 bases, V lost 3 bases, and 6 bases had no gene match. Germline V gene sequence: CDR1 KGHSH, CDR2 LQKENI. CDR3 sequence (DNA): TGTGCCAGCTCACCGGAGGGACAGTGGGGCTACACCTTC. It yields the protein CASSPEGQWGYTF. Full variable domain (outside the CDR3, taken from reference TRBV18 and TRBJ1-2): NAGVMQNPRHLVRRRGQEARLRCSPMKGHSHVYWYRQLPEEGLKFMVYLQKENIIDESGMPKERFSAEFPKEGPSILRIQQVVRGDSAAYFCASSPEGQWGYTFGSGTRLTVV.

The chain uses TRBV7-9 and TRBJ2-1; 11 positions match TRBD2. The V gene's germline CDR1 is SEHNR and CDR2 FQNEAQ (reference sequence). The CDR3 sequence is 15 residues long. With 1 base clipped from V and 6 bases from J, the junction kept 2 bases outside the gene matches. For the CDR3, the DNA is TGTGCCAGCAGCTTAGTTAGCGGGGGGGCCAATGAGCAGTTCTTC. Translation: CASSLVSGGANEQFF.

The chain employs TRBV10-3 and TRBJ1-1; D call uncertain. The CDR3 is 11 amino acids. Germline CDR1 and CDR2: ENHRY and SYGVKD. V gave up 10 bases and J gave up 3 bases, with 9 bases separating them. The CDR3 DNA reads TGTGCCACACGGTTGGACACTGAAGCTTTCTTT. Its protein product is CATRLDTEAFF.

The chain employs TRBV5-1 and TRBJ2-1; 8 bases are shared with TRBD2. V lost 3 bases, J lost 6 bases, and 8 bases stayed unmatched. This CDR3 comprises 15 residues. Germline CDR1 is SGHRS and CDR2 is YFSETQ. For the CDR3, the DNA is TGCGCCAGCAGCTCCGGGACTAGTAGGGGCAATGAGCAGTTCTTC. It codes for CASSSGTSRGNEQFF.

This rearrangement joins TRBV11-3 to TRBJ2-1; weak D call: TRBD1 (6 bases). Looked up from germline, CDR1 is SGHNT and CDR2 is YENEEA. V dropped 5 bases and J dropped 2 bases, with 13 bases sitting between them. The CDR3 has 15 amino acids. CDR3 in amino acids: CASSRRGRTYNEQFF. The DNA of the CDR3 is TGTGCCAGCAGCCGCAGGGGAAGGACCTACAATGAGCAGTTCTTC.

The chain employs TRBV27 and TRBJ1-2; D may be TRBD1 (6 bases). V was pared by 10 bases and J by 4 bases, with 16 bases between. The CDR3 runs 13 residues. CDR1 and CDR2 (germline): MNHEY, SMNVEV (reference sequence). The CDR3 bases are TGTGCCACCCGATCCGGGACACCCTATGGCTACACCTTC. Translating gives CATRSGTPYGYTF.

Only one count was recorded for this clone. This chain uses TRBV18 with TRBJ2-1, with TRBD2 identical over 7 bases. Per the germline V gene, CDR1 is KGHSH and CDR2 is LQKENI. V gave up 6 bases and J gave up 1 base; unmatched junction bases: 6. This CDR3 is 15 amino acids long. CDR3 in DNA: TGTGCCAGCTCGTACACGGGGGGATCCTACAATGAGCAGTTCTTC. Translation: CASSYTGGSYNEQFF.

V and J are TRBV18 and TRBJ2-2; tentatively, D is TRBD1 or TRBD2 (5 bases each). CDR3 length: 15 amino acids. Germline CDR1 reads KGHSH; CDR2 reads LQKENI. The V and J ends lost 3 bases and 2 bases respectively, with 10 bases between them. Here the CDR3 reads CASSPPGRNTGELFF. The CDR3 coding sequence is TGTGCCAGCTCACCCCCGGGACGAAACACCGGGGAGCTGTTTTTT.

A note on this clone: One end of the junction fails to match germline, which may point to a read error. The chain recombines TRBV30 with TRBJ2-1; the D gene is possibly TRBD2 (6 bases). Germline CDR1 reads GTSNPN; CDR2 reads SVGIG (reference sequence). The CDR3 covers 14 residues. CDR3 residues: CAGRTPNWNNEQFF. The CDR3, as DNA: TGTGCCGGGAGGACACCAAATTGGAACAATGAGCAGTTCTTC.

The gene calls are TRBV29-1 and TRBJ1-1, with D unclear. Looked up from germline, CDR1 is SQVTM and CDR2 is ANQGSEA. Trimming cost V 7 bases and J 3 bases, with 9 bases left between them. The CDR3 is 11 amino acids. For the CDR3, the DNA is TGCAGCGGACAATGGGACACTGAAGCTTTCTTT. It encodes CSGQWDTEAFF.

The genes are TRBV4-1 and TRBJ2-4, with TRBD2 matching over 10 bases. The CDR3 consists of 15 residues. With V trimmed by 0 bases and J by 11 bases, 7 bases remained unmatched. The germline V gene encodes CDR1 MGHRA and CDR2 YSYEKL. CDR3 region: CASSQELAGGRVQYF. CDR3 nucleotides: TGCGCCAGCAGCCAAGAATTAGCGGGGGGCAGGGTTCAGTACTTC.

The V call is TRBV6-6, the J call TRBJ1-6; no clear D gene. The CDR3 extends over 14 amino acids. V was pared by 10 bases and J by 7 bases, with 17 bases between. Germline V CDR1 and CDR2: MNHNY, SVGAGI (reference sequence). DNA for the CDR3: TGTGCCACCCTAGAGGGAGCCTGGAATTCACCCCTCCACTTT. It encodes CATLEGAWNSPLHF.

The chain is built from TRBV30 and TRBJ1-6; D not resolved. The CDR3 covers 13 residues. With 1 base removed from V and 5 bases from J, the gap between germline ends came to 6 bases. The germline V gene has CDR1 GTSNPN and CDR2 SVGIG (reference sequence). As DNA, the CDR3 is TGTGCCTGGAGTGACGGGGATAATTCACCCCTCCACTTT. Amino acid sequence: CAWSDGDNSPLHF. The whole variable domain, filled in from reference TRBV30 and TRBJ1-6, reads SQTIHQWPATLVQPVGSPLSLECTVEGTSNPNLYWYRQAAGRGLQLLFYSVGIGQISSEVPQNLSASRPQDRQFILSSKKLLLSDSGFYLCAWSDGDNSPLHFGNGTRLTVT.

The rearrangement uses TRBV4-1 and TRBJ2-1; a weak D match, TRBD1 (5 bases). V was shortened by 1 base and J by 6 bases, with 13 bases between the two germline ends. The CDR3 spans 15 residues. Looked up from germline, CDR1 is MGHRA and CDR2 is YSYEKL. The DNA of the CDR3 is TGCGCCAGCAGCCAAGTAGGGGTATTTGGCAATGAGCAGTTCTTC. It encodes CASSQVGVFGNEQFF.